This T cell receptor (beta chain) was recovered during a study of T-cell memory formation after mild COVID-19. Study as a whole: Across donors, TCR clusters were largely donor specific.

MiXCR was run by TCRdb on the 5' RACE reads, yielding one entry per CDR3 protein. The table lists around 250,000 distinct CDR3 sequences, more than 8% of them singletons. The CDR3 consists of 12 residues. Trimming removed 6 bases from V and 6 bases from J, with 10 bases in between. Per the germline V gene, CDR1 is MNHEY and CDR2 is SVGEGT. This clonotype has a count of ten or more. Its antigen is still unknown. Study-wide results and limits: CD4/CD8 balance held among clones contracting day 15 to 85, and later expanders leaned CD4+.

The sequencing input was PBMCs or a T cell subset sorted from them (not recorded which). The TCR comes from a man aged 18 to 29 who had mild COVID-19 (a few samples of this study predate the infection). Cell type and time point are not known. This chain links TRBV6-2 or TRBV6-3 with TRBJ2-3; D might be TRBD1 (6 bases). The CDR3 protein is CASSHRVDTQYF. The CDR3 DNA reads TGTGCCAGCAGCCACAGGGTGGATACGCAGTATTTT.